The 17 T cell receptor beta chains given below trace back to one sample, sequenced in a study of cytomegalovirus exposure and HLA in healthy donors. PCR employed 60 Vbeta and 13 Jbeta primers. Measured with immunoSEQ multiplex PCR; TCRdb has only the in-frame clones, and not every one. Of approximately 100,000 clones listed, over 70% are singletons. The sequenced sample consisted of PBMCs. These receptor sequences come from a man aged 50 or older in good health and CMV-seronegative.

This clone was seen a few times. CDR3 in DNA: TGTGCCAGTAGTATAGTTACTAGCGACCGCACAGATACGCAGTATTTT. Translating it yields CASSIVTSDRTDTQYF. This rearrangement joins TRBV19 to TRBJ2-3; 7 bases match TRBD2. Germline assignment: CDR1 LNHDA and CDR2 SQIVND (reference sequence). Trimming removed 1 base from V and 1 base from J; junction bases left unmatched: 5. The length of the CDR3 is 16 residues.

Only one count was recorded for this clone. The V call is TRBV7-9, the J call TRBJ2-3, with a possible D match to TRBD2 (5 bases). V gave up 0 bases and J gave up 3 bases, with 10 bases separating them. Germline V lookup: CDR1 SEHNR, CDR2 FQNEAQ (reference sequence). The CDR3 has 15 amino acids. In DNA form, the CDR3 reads TGTGCCAGCAGCTTAGCGCTGGGAGAAACAGATACGCAGTATTTT. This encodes CASSLALGETDTQYF.

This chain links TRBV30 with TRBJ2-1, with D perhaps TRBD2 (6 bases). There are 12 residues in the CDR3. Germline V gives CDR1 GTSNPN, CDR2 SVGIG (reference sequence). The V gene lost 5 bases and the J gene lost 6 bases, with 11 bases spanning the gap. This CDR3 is CAWSGVRNEQFF. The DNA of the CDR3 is TGTGCCTGGTCGGGAGTTCGCAATGAGCAGTTCTTC.

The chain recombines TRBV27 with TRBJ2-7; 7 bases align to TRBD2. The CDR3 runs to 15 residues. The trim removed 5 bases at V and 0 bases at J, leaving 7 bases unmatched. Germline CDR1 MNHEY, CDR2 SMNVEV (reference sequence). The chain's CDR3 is CASSIAGLGSYEQYF. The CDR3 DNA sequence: TGTGCCAGCAGTATAGCGGGTTTGGGCTCCTACGAGCAGTACTTC.

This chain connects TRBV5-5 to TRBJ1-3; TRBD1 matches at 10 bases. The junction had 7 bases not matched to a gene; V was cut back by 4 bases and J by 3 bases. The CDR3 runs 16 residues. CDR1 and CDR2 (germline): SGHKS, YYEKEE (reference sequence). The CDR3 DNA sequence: TGTGCCAGCAGCCGGGGGGACAGGGGAATTGGAAACACCATATATTTT. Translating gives CASSRGDRGIGNTIYF.

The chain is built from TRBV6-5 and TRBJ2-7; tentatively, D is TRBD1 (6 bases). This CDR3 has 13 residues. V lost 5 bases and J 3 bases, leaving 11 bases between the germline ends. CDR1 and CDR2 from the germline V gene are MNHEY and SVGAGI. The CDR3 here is CASSTGQFYEQYF. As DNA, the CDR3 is TGTGCCAGCAGTACCGGACAGTTCTACGAGCAGTACTTC.

The CDR3 loop is CASSFFGGVNEQFF. CDR3 nucleotide sequence: TGTGCCAGCAGTTTCTTTGGAGGGGTCAATGAGCAGTTCTTC. V is TRBV28 and J is TRBJ2-1; D possibly corresponds to TRBD2 (6 bases). Germline V gene data show CDR1 as MDHEN and CDR2 as SYDVKM. The CDR3 is made up of 14 amino acids. V was pared by 3 bases and J by 6 bases, with 12 bases between.

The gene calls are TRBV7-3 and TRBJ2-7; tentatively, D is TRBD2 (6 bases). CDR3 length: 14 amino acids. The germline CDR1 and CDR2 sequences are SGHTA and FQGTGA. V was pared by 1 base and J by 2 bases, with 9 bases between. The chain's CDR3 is CASSLKGGTYEQYF. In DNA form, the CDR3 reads TGTGCCAGCAGCTTAAAGGGCGGGACCTACGAGCAGTACTTC.

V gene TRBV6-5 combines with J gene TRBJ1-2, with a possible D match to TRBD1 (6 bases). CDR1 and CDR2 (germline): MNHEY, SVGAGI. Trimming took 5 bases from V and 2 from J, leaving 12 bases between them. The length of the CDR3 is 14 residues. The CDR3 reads CASSEEGGNYGYTF. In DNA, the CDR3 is TGTGCCAGCAGTGAGGAGGGGGGGAACTATGGCTACACCTTC.

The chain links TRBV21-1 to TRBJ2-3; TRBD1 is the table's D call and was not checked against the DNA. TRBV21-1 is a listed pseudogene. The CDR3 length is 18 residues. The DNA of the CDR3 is TGTGCCAGCAGCAAAGTCGACCAGGGGAGACGGAAAAGGGGTACGCAGTATTTT. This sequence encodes CASSKVDQGRRKRGTQYF.

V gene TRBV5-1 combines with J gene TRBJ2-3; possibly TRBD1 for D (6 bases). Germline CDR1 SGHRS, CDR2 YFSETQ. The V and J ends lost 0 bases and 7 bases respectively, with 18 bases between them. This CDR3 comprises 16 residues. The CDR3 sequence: CASSLGSYRATNTQYF. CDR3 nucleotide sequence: TGCGCCAGCAGCTTGGGTTCTTACAGGGCAACAAATACGCAGTATTTT.

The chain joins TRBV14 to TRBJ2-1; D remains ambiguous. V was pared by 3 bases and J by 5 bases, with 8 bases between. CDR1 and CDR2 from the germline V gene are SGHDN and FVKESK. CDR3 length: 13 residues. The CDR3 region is CASSHSAHNEQFF. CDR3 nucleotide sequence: TGTGCCAGCAGCCACAGCGCACACAATGAGCAGTTCTTC.

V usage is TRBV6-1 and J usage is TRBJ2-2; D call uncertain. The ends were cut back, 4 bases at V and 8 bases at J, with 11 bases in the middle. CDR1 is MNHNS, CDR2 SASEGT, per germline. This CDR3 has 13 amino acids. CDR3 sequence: CASSVDQWGELFF. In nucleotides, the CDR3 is TGTGCCAGCAGTGTCGATCAGTGGGGGGAGCTGTTTTTT.

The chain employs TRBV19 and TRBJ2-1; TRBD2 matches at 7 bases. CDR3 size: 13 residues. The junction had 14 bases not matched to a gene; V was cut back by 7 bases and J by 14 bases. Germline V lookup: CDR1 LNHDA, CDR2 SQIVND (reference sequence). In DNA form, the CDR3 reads TGTGCCAGTACCCTAACCCGGGGGGAAGAGAAGTTCTTC. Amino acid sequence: CASTLTRGEEKFF.

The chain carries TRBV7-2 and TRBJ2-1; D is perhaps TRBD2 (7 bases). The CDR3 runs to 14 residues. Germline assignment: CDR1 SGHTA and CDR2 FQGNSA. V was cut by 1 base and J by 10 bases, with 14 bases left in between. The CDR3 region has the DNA TGTGCCAGCAGCTTAGGCGGGGGCCTGGGGGAGCAGTTCTTC. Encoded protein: CASSLGGGLGEQFF.

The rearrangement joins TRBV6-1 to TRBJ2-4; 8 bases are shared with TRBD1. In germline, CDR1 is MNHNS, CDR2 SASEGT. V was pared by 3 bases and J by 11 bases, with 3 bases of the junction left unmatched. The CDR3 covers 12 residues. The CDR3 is CASSDSRGLQYF. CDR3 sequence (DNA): TGTGCCAGCAGTGATTCCAGGGGGCTTCAGTACTTC.

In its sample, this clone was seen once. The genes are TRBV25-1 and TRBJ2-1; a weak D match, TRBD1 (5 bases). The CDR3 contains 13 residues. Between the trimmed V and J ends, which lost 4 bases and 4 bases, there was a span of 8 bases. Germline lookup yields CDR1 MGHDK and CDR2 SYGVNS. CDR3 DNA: TGTGCCAGCAGTGCCAGACAGTACAATGAGCAGTTCTTC. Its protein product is CASSARQYNEQFF.